Here is one TCR beta chain with its context. The entry originates in a study of blood T cell repertoires in COVID-19. Study information: Both acute and convalescent COVID-19 samples were obtained from the United States, Italy and Spain. PBMCs, B-cell-depleted T cells, or T cells provided the cDNA or gDNA that made up the material.

V was pared by 0 bases and J by 4 bases, with 7 bases of the junction left unmatched. CDR1 and CDR2 from the germline V gene are LGHNA and YNFKEQ. The CDR3 spans 16 residues. The table came from immunoSEQ multiplex PCR; TCRdb's copy has only in-frame clones and leaves some out. Altogether about 17,000 clones are present, 70% to 90% being singletons, with the ten largest covering 16%. The sequence was collected from a human donor with active COVID-19. The donor label of this sample is uncertain. Material for sequencing was peripheral blood. The V call is TRBV4-2, the J call TRBJ1-2; 8 positions match TRBD1. CDR3 DNA sequence: TGTGCCAGCAGCCAAGAAGGGCAGGGGGCTAGCTATGGCTACACCTTC. This gives the protein CASSQEGQGASYGYTF.